A selection of T cell receptor beta chains follows, all from one sample in a study of T-cell reconstitution after alpha-beta-depleted transplantation in children. TCRdb analysed the PCR reads with MiXCR anew, one entry per CDR3 protein. The repertoire holds about 17,000 distinct CDR3 sequences, with about an eighth as singletons. The sample in question was PBMCs, mostly from graft donor cells, obtained 180 days after TCRalphabeta/CD19-depleted stem cell transplant. The receptors shown here come from a boy in the first two years of life who had a stem cell transplant for Wiskott-Aldrich syndrome, so the T cells may come from the graft donor. Both conserved end residues are part of each CDR3. The order of the fields is D gene, J gene, clone size, V gene, CDR3 protein, CDR3 DNA. A D gene is named only where the DNA matches it firmly. Expanded clones are given a class, and other clones once, few, many or no size at all.

NA | TRBJ2-3 | many | TRBV18 | CASSPGSRGPPSTDTQYF | TGTGCCAGCTCACCGGGGTCCCGAGGCCCACCTTCCACAGATACGCAGTATTTT
TRBD1 | TRBJ2-7 | NA | TRBV5-5 | CASSLGTGTLSYEQYF | TGTGCCAGCAGCTTGGGGACAGGGACCCTCTCCTACGAGCAGTACTTC
NA | TRBJ2-2 | few | TRBV14 | CASSQAREGELFF | TGTGCCAGCAGCCAAGCCCGGGAAGGGGAGCTGTTTTTT
NA | TRBJ2-2 | NA | TRBV15 | CATSRPRWGVQGTGELFF | TGTGCCACCAGCAGACCACGATGGGGAGTACAGGGCACCGGGGAGCTGTTTTTT
NA | TRBJ2-3 | few | TRBV6-5 | CASSSLTSTDTQYF | TGTGCCAGCAGTTCCCTTACTAGCACAGATACGCAGTATTTT
NA | TRBJ1-4 | few | TRBV28 | CASSPRGRGNEKLFF | TGTGCCAGCAGTCCGAGGGGCAGGGGCAATGAAAAACTGTTTTTT
NA | TRBJ2-7 | few | TRBV10-2 | CASRNQGYEQYF | TGCGCCAGCCGAAACCAGGGCTACGAGCAGTACTTC
NA | TRBJ1-4 | NA | TRBV28 | CASSDFRGTNEKLFF | TGTGCCAGCAGTGATTTTAGGGGAACTAATGAAAAACTGTTTTTT
NA | TRBJ2-1 | many | TRBV29-1 | CSVVIYKNEQFF | TGCAGCGTTGTTATCTACAAGAATGAGCAGTTCTTC
NA | TRBJ1-1 | NA | TRBV7-9 | CASSLGGPDAFF | TGTGCCAGCAGCTTAGGGGGGCCTGACGCTTTCTTT
TRBD1 | TRBJ2-7 | many | TRBV6-6 | CASTPGQGVYEQYF | TGTGCCAGTACACCGGGACAGGGGGTATACGAGCAGTACTTC
NA | TRBJ2-1 | NA | TRBV7-9 | CASSRTLSEQFF | TGTGCCAGCAGCAGGACTTTGAGTGAGCAGTTCTTC
TRBD2 | TRBJ2-7 | many | TRBV20-1 | CSALGRGTYEQYF | TGCAGTGCCCTGGGGAGGGGAACCTACGAGCAGTACTTC
NA | TRBJ1-3 | many | TRBV7-9 | CASSFILPSSGNTIYF | TGTGCCAGCAGCTTTATCCTTCCTAGCTCTGGAAACACCATATATTTT
NA | TRBJ1-4 | few | TRBV18 | CASSPPAYEKLFF | TGTGCCAGCTCACCTCCAGCGTATGAAAAACTGTTTTTT
TRBD1 | TRBJ2-7 | few | TRBV25-1 | CASSPGTGAYEQYF | TGTGCCAGCAGTCCCGGGACAGGAGCCTACGAGCAGTACTTC
NA | TRBJ2-1 | NA | TRBV21-1 | CASSKLAGGPYEQFF | TGTGCCAGCAGCAAACTAGCGGGAGGGCCCTATGAGCAGTTCTTC
NA | TRBJ1-5 | many | TRBV7-2 | CASSLGGDQPQHF | TGTGCCAGCAGCTTAGGGGGGGATCAGCCCCAGCATTTT
NA | TRBJ1-1 | few | TRBV20-1 | CSARDLRGSHTEAFF | TGCAGTGCTAGAGATCTCCGCGGTAGCCACACTGAAGCTTTCTTT
NA | TRBJ1-5 | NA | TRBV20-1 | CSAREGSNQPQHF | TGCAGTGCTAGAGAAGGGAGCAATCAGCCCCAGCATTTT
NA | TRBJ2-1 | few | TRBV9 | CASSAEGDGYNEQFF | TGTGCCAGCAGCGCCGAGGGGGACGGATACAATGAGCAGTTCTTC
TRBD1 | TRBJ1-3 | many | TRBV9 | CASSYRQGASGNTIYF | TGTGCCAGCAGCTACCGACAGGGGGCAAGTGGAAACACCATATATTTT
NA | TRBJ2-3 | few | TRBV7-9 | CASNYLWGLADTDTQYF | TGTGCCAGCAACTACCTGTGGGGGCTAGCGGACACAGATACGCAGTATTTT
TRBD1 | TRBJ1-1 | NA | TRBV12-3/TRBV12-4 | CASSLGQGNTEAFF | TGTGCCAGCAGTTTAGGACAGGGGAACACTGAAGCTTTCTTT
NA | TRBJ2-5 | NA | TRBV24-1 | CATSDYKETQYF | TGTGCCACCAGTGATTATAAGGAGACCCAGTACTTC
NA | TRBJ1-2 | many | TRBV7-9 | CASSFKHGYTF | TGTGCCAGCAGCTTTAAGCATGGCTACACCTTC
TRBD2 | TRBJ2-1 | NA | TRBV6-2/TRBV6-3 | CASSPLLWREGRSSYNEQFF | TGTGCCAGCAGTCCCTTACTGTGGCGGGAGGGCCGTAGCTCCTACAATGAGCAGTTCTTC
TRBD2 | TRBJ2-1 | many | TRBV4-3 | CASSRTSGSGNEQFF | TGCGCCAGCAGCCGGACTAGCGGTAGCGGGAATGAGCAGTTCTTC
NA | TRBJ2-1 | many | TRBV5-1 | CASSLVGANEQFF | TGCGCCAGCAGCCTGGTAGGGGCCAATGAGCAGTTCTTC
TRBD1 | TRBJ2-2 | medium-sized | TRBV7-8 | CASSFAGGEGELFF | TGTGCCAGCAGCTTTGCAGGGGGCGAGGGGGAGCTGTTTTTT
NA | TRBJ1-2 | many | TRBV10-3 | CAISDFGHEPNYGYTF | TGTGCCATCAGTGATTTCGGACACGAGCCTAACTATGGCTACACCTTC
TRBD1 | TRBJ1-1 | many | TRBV7-2 | CASSPRTGRFTEAFF | TGTGCCAGCAGCCCCCGGACAGGAAGGTTTACTGAAGCTTTCTTT
NA | TRBJ1-4 | many | TRBV27 | CASSFLPGPTTNEKLFF | TGTGCCAGCAGTTTTCTCCCAGGGCCCACAACTAATGAAAAACTGTTTTTT
NA | TRBJ1-5 | NA | TRBV19 | CASRPGFQGRPYSNQPQHF | TGTGCCAGTAGGCCCGGGTTTCAGGGACGACCGTATAGCAATCAGCCCCAGCATTTT
NA | TRBJ2-3 | NA | TRBV11-2 | CASSLDRAGGTQYF | TGTGCCAGCAGCTTAGATAGGGCAGGCGGTACGCAGTATTTT
NA | TRBJ2-7 | many | TRBV10-3 | CAISEYYEQYF | TGTGCCATCAGTGAGTACTACGAGCAGTACTTC
NA | TRBJ1-3 | many | TRBV5-6 | CASSLRRSSPFSGNTIYF | TGTGCCAGCAGCTTACGGAGGAGCTCCCCCTTCTCTGGAAACACCATATATTTT
NA | TRBJ1-6 | few | TRBV7-9 | CASSAVNSPLHF | TGTGCCAGCAGCGCAGTTAATTCACCCCTCCACTTT
NA | TRBJ1-3 | few | TRBV7-9 | CASSLEGWRSNTIYF | TGTGCCAGCAGCTTAGAAGGTTGGCGGTCGAACACCATATATTTT
NA | TRBJ2-1 | NA | TRBV20-1 | CSGGDSYNEQFF | TGCAGTGGCGGTGATTCCTACAATGAGCAGTTCTTC
TRBD1 | TRBJ2-4 | many | TRBV7-9 | CASSSQGASAKNIQYF | TGTGCCAGCAGCTCACAGGGGGCTTCGGCCAAAAACATTCAGTACTTC
NA | TRBJ2-1 | NA | TRBV5-1 | CASSLVVSYNEQFF | TGCGCCAGCAGCTTGGTGGTTAGTTACAATGAGCAGTTCTTC
NA | TRBJ2-5 | many | TRBV12-3/TRBV12-4 | CASSQIPELREDQETQYF | TGTGCCAGCAGCCAAATTCCGGAGCTCAGGGAGGATCAAGAGACCCAGTACTTC
NA | TRBJ2-6 | NA | TRBV4-2 | CASSQETRQGANVLTF | TGTGCCAGCAGCCAAGAAACCAGGCAGGGGGCCAACGTCCTGACTTTC
NA | TRBJ2-3 | NA | TRBV4-2 | CASSALGDTQYF | TGTGCCAGCAGCGCTCTAGGGGATACGCAGTATTTT
NA | TRBJ1-1 | many | TRBV6-5 | CASSRGTVSLNTEAFF | TGTGCCAGCAGTCGAGGGACCGTAAGCTTGAACACTGAAGCTTTCTTT
TRBD2 | TRBJ2-7 | many | TRBV29-1 | CSVVVRTSVIYEQYF | TGCAGCGTTGTGGTACGGACTAGCGTGATCTACGAGCAGTACTTC
TRBD1 | TRBJ2-7 | NA | TRBV7-9 | CASSPRDRFYEQYF | TGTGCCAGCAGCCCCAGGGACAGATTCTACGAGCAGTACTTC
NA | TRBJ1-2 | few | TRBV2 | CASSNRDHGYTF | TGTGCCAGCAGCAACAGGGACCATGGCTACACCTTC
NA | TRBJ2-3 | NA | TRBV5-8 | CASRAGNTQYF | TGTGCCAGCAGGGCGGGGAATACGCAGTATTTT
TRBD2 | TRBJ2-7 | few | TRBV27 | CASRATGLAGGEQYF | TGTGCCAGCAGGGCTACGGGACTAGCGGGAGGCGAGCAGTACTTC
NA | TRBJ1-1 | many | TRBV25-1 | CASSEWVNTEAFF | TGTGCCAGCAGTGAATGGGTGAACACTGAAGCTTTCTTT
NA | TRBJ1-1 | few | TRBV6-1 | CASTGFTEAFF | TGTGCCAGCACAGGATTCACTGAAGCTTTCTTT
NA | TRBJ2-5 | few | TRBV7-9 | CASNFLGGGGMETQYF | TGTGCCAGCAACTTCCTAGGTGGGGGCGGGATGGAGACCCAGTACTTC
TRBD2 | TRBJ2-5 | many | TRBV18 | CASSPSLAGGQETQYF | TGTGCCAGCTCACCCTCTCTAGCGGGGGGGCAAGAGACCCAGTACTTC
NA | TRBJ2-1 | NA | TRBV7-9 | CASSFGLFNEQFF | TGTGCCAGCAGCTTCGGACTCTTCAATGAGCAGTTCTTC
NA | TRBJ1-2 | many | TRBV7-8 | CASSQQPIDSLIRYTF | TGTGCCAGCAGCCAACAACCGATTGACAGCCTCATCCGCTACACCTTC